This T cell receptor beta chain was identified during a study of T cells after yellow fever vaccination. TCRdb redid the calling of the 5' RACE reads with MiXCR, one entry per CDR3 protein. The repertoire holds fewer than 350,000 distinct CDR3 sequences, with 3.5% to 4.5% as singletons. Study results and limitations: Contamination by abundant bulk-population clonotypes could be present in FACS-sorted repertoires. In post-booster samples, most primary-vaccination clones reappeared (approximately 96% CD4, 88% CD8). A limited proportion of clonotypes was detected within both the CD4 and CD8 compartments.

This clonotype came up many times. The antigen is unknown. There are 11 residues in the CDR3. Germline loops: CDR1 MNHNY, CDR2 SVGAGI (reference sequence). V dropped 7 bases and J dropped 5 bases, with 8 bases sitting between them. This chain connects TRBV6-6 to TRBJ2-5; D remains ambiguous. The source was PBMCs, collected 15 days after the yellow fever booster vaccination. The receptor was isolated from a man between 18 and 35 years old who received the YFV17D yellow fever vaccine. This CDR3 reads CASTNWETQYF. DNA of the CDR3: TGTGCCAGCACCAATTGGGAGACCCAGTACTTC.